Listed here are 22 T cell receptor beta chains from one sample, sequenced in a study of T cells in Graves' hyperthyroidism and ophthalmopathy. Authors of the study amplified TCR beta CDR3 regions from RNA transcripts. The study used the HTBI primer set for a first-round RT-PCR of the TCR CDR3. Via MiXCR, TCRdb re-called the multiplex PCR reads, giving one row per CDR3 protein. The sample holds 600,000 to 650,000 distinct CDR3 sequences; more than 20% are singletons and the top ten take 30% to 40%. The source material was blood. The receptors stem from a man aged 25 to 45 with Graves' ophthalmopathy.

A few counts support this clonotype. DNA of the CDR3: TGCAGTGCTAGTAAGGGGACCTACGAGCAGTACTTC. This sequence encodes CSASKGTYEQYF. The V and J genes are TRBV20-1 and TRBJ2-7, with D perhaps matching TRBD1 (5 bases). Per the germline V gene, CDR1 is DFQATT and CDR2 is SNEGSKA (reference sequence). The CDR3 is made up of 12 amino acids. V lost 3 bases and J lost 2, with 8 bases in between.

The rearrangement links TRBV28 to TRBJ2-5, with 9 bases matching TRBD1. Germline values: CDR1 MDHEN, CDR2 SYDVKM. This CDR3 contains 12 residues. With 2 bases clipped from V and 11 bases from J, the junction kept 3 bases outside the gene matches. The CDR3, as DNA: TGTGCCAGCAGTTTACGACAGGGGGGACAGTACTTC. Translated: CASSLRQGGQYF.

This CDR3 reads CASSVDGNTIYF. CDR3 sequence (DNA): TGTGCCAGCAGCGTAGACGGAAACACCATATATTTT. This chain connects TRBV9 to TRBJ1-3; D call uncertain. Germline lookup yields CDR1 SGDLS and CDR2 YYNGEE. V was pared by 0 bases and J by 4 bases, with 2 bases between. The length of the CDR3 is 12 residues.

A few counts support this clonotype. V gene TRBV12-3 or TRBV12-4 combines with J gene TRBJ2-3; the D gene is possibly TRBD1 (5 bases). V lost 2 bases and J lost 0, with 12 bases in between. The CDR3 is made up of 16 amino acids. The CDR3 nucleotides are TGTGCCAGCAGTTTAAAGGGGCCGATTAGCACAGATACGCAGTATTTT. It specifies CASSLKGPISTDTQYF.

The J gene is TRBJ2-1, the V gene TRBV12-3 or TRBV12-4; TRBD2 aligns across 14 bases. The CDR3 contains 15 residues. Trimming at V came to 5 bases and at J to 9 bases, leaving 6 bases not matched to a gene. This CDR3 reads CASSGTSGRASEQFF. The CDR3 region has the DNA TGTGCCAGCAGTGGGACTAGCGGGAGAGCAAGTGAGCAGTTCTTC.

This clonotype turned up a few times. The rearrangement links TRBV29-1 to TRBJ2-7; D is tentatively TRBD1 or TRBD2 (6 bases each). The germline V and J ends were trimmed by 2 bases and 3 bases, with 11 bases remaining between them. The CDR3 spans 13 residues. Per germline, CDR1 SQVTM and CDR2 ANQGSEA. The CDR3 is CSVEWGDNYEQYF. CDR3 in DNA: TGCAGCGTTGAATGGGGGGACAACTACGAGCAGTACTTC.

This clonotype was seen more than once but under ten times. The CDR3 here is CASSEKGRGTNYGYTF. The CDR3 DNA follows: TGTGCCAGCAGTGAAAAGGGCAGGGGGACTAACTATGGCTACACCTTC. The rearrangement uses TRBV2 and TRBJ1-2; 7 nucleotides agree with TRBD1. Germline V gives CDR1 SNHLY, CDR2 FYNNEI. With 2 bases clipped from V and 0 bases from J, the junction kept 6 bases outside the gene matches. The CDR3 spans 16 residues.

This rearrangement joins TRBV20-1 to TRBJ1-3; TRBD1 aligns across 7 bases. Germline V CDR1 and CDR2: DFQATT, SNEGSKA (reference sequence). V dropped 6 bases and J dropped 0; count of bases not matched to a gene: 8. The CDR3 spans 15 residues. The CDR3 nucleotides read TGCAGTGCCCGGACAGGCCCCAGCTCTGGAAACACCATATATTTT. As protein: CSARTGPSSGNTIYF.

This clonotype was recorded at least ten times. This chain uses TRBV28 with TRBJ1-1; 9 bases match TRBD1. J lost 0 bases, V lost 5 bases, and 16 bases had no gene match. The CDR3 runs to 19 residues. CDR1 is MDHEN, CDR2 SYDVKM, per germline. The CDR3 DNA is TGTGCCAGCAGTCCTCCGTCGGGACAGGGATTCCTAATGAACACTGAAGCTTTCTTT. It codes for CASSPPSGQGFLMNTEAFF.

The V call is TRBV2, the J call TRBJ1-4; no definite D call. CDR1 SNHLY and CDR2 FYNNEI come from the germline V gene. The CDR3 is made up of 11 amino acids. Trimming shortened V by 5 bases and J by 8 bases, and 6 bases separated the two germline ends. The CDR3 is CASSSIEKLFF. The DNA of the CDR3 is TGTGCCAGCAGTTCTATCGAAAAACTGTTTTTT.

The chain couples TRBV9 to TRBJ2-7; D is unresolved. Trimming left V 0 bases short and J 0 bases short, with 13 bases between. This CDR3 is built from 16 residues. From germline, CDR1 is SGDLS and CDR2 YYNGEE. The chain's CDR3 is CASSVGAVTPSYEQYF. In DNA form, the CDR3 reads TGTGCCAGCAGCGTAGGGGCAGTAACCCCCTCCTACGAGCAGTACTTC.

This clonotype came up once. The chain is built from TRBV7-8 and TRBJ2-2; TRBD1 agrees at 10 bases. In germline, CDR1 is SGHVS, CDR2 FQNEAQ. There are 19 residues in the CDR3. The trim removed 7 bases at V and 8 bases at J, leaving 22 bases unmatched. DNA of the CDR3: TGTGCCAGCACCGGACAGGGGGTTATCCGATTGGATCTCGCAGGGGAGCTGTTTTTT. This translates into CASTGQGVIRLDLAGELFF.

Only a few counts were recorded for this clonotype. The gene calls are TRBV5-8 and TRBJ1-4; 8 bases map to TRBD1. In germline, CDR1 is SGHTS, CDR2 YDEGEE. The CDR3 contains 15 residues. Unmatched junction bases numbered 4, after V lost 3 bases and J lost 3 bases. The CDR3 nucleotides read TGTGCCAGCAGCTCGGACAGGGAGGCTAATGAAAAACTGTTTTTT. This encodes CASSSDREANEKLFF.

This clonotype has a count of ten or more. This chain connects TRBV28 to TRBJ1-1; the D is unclear. The CDR3 loop spans 13 amino acids. Germline V CDR1 and CDR2: MDHEN, SYDVKM. Between the trimmed V and J ends, which lost 8 bases and 0 bases, there was a span of 10 bases. CDR3 protein: CASCYSLNTEAFF. The CDR3 bases are TGTGCCAGCTGCTACTCGTTGAACACTGAAGCTTTCTTT.

The rearrangement uses TRBV4-1 and TRBJ2-7; the D gene is possibly TRBD2 (6 bases). V was shortened by 2 bases and J by 0 bases, with 11 bases between the two germline ends. CDR3 length: 15 amino acids. Germline CDR1 reads MGHRA; CDR2 reads YSYEKL. The CDR3 here is CASSQRGLNSYEQYF. CDR3 DNA sequence: TGCGCCAGCAGCCAACGGGGACTCAACTCCTACGAGCAGTACTTC.

This clonotype was recorded at least ten times. J is TRBJ2-5 and V is TRBV11-2, with a possible D match to TRBD1 (5 bases). The CDR3 sequence is 14 residues long. V shed 0 bases and J shed 13 bases, with 18 bases lying between them. Per germline, CDR1 SGHAT and CDR2 FQNNGV. CDR3: CASSLDPGRAVPYF. In nucleotides, the CDR3 is TGTGCCAGCAGCTTAGATCCGGGCAGGGCGGTCCCGTACTTC.

This clonotype has ten or more counts. The rearrangement joins TRBV11-2 to TRBJ2-1, with D possibly matching TRBD2 (6 bases). Germline CDR1 SGHAT, CDR2 FQNNGV. Trimming removed 1 base at V and 9 bases at J, with 16 bases between. The CDR3 spans 15 residues. CDR3 sequence (DNA): TGTGCCAGCAGCTTAGTACATGGAGGGGTCAGTGAGCAGTTCTTC. It specifies CASSLVHGGVSEQFF. Full variable domain (rest looked up from reference TRBV11-2 and TRBJ2-1): EAGVAQSPRYKIIEKRQSVAFWCNPISGHATLYWYQQILGQGPKLLIQFQNNGVVDDSQLPKDRFSAERLKGVDSTLKIQPAKLEDSAVYLCASSLVHGGVSEQFFGPGTRLTVL.

J is TRBJ2-4 and V is TRBV2, with 11 bases identical to TRBD2. The CDR3 has 17 amino acids. Looked up from germline, CDR1 is SNHLY and CDR2 is FYNNEI. V trimming: 6 bases; J trimming: 4 bases; junction bases outside the gene matches: 11. The CDR3 here is CASRKGLAGPFKNIQYF. The CDR3 bases are TGTGCCAGCAGGAAAGGACTAGCGGGCCCCTTTAAAAACATTCAGTACTTC.

The J gene is TRBJ2-3, the V gene TRBV7-2; either TRBD1 or TRBD2 may fit D (5 bases each). The CDR3 extends over 16 amino acids. CDR1 and CDR2 (germline): SGHTA, FQGNSA. Trimming cost V 1 base and J 3 bases, with 14 bases left between them. The CDR3 reads CASSLGGILGTDTQYF. For the CDR3, the DNA is TGTGCCAGCAGCTTAGGGGGGATCCTAGGGACAGATACGCAGTATTTT.

In this sample, this clonotype turned up a few times. V usage is TRBV14 and J usage is TRBJ2-2, with TRBD2 identical over 8 bases. The CDR3 is 17 residues long. Germline V lookup: CDR1 SGHDN, CDR2 FVKESK. The junction had 8 bases not matched to a gene; V was cut back by 1 base and J by 4 bases. CDR3 region: CASSQVAGRGSTGELFF. As DNA, the CDR3 is TGTGCCAGCAGCCAAGTAGCGGGAAGAGGTAGCACCGGGGAGCTGTTTTTT.

This clonotype was seen a handful of times. The rearrangement links TRBV28 to TRBJ2-3; D may match TRBD1 or TRBD2 (6 bases each). This CDR3 is 16 amino acids long. The V and J ends lost 1 base and 1 base respectively, with 12 bases between them. Germline CDR1 MDHEN, CDR2 SYDVKM. In DNA, the CDR3 is TGTGCCAGCAGTTTATTAGGGGGGCCCGGCACAGATACGCAGTATTTT. Translating it yields CASSLLGGPGTDTQYF.

This clonotype was observed many times. The V call is TRBV12-3 or TRBV12-4, the J call TRBJ1-2; D might be TRBD1 (5 bases). The ends were cut back, 0 bases at V and 7 bases at J, with 12 bases in the middle. The CDR3 extends over 14 amino acids. The CDR3 sequence is CASSLADTGSGYTF. The CDR3 region has the DNA TGTGCCAGCAGTTTAGCGGACACAGGAAGTGGCTACACCTTC.